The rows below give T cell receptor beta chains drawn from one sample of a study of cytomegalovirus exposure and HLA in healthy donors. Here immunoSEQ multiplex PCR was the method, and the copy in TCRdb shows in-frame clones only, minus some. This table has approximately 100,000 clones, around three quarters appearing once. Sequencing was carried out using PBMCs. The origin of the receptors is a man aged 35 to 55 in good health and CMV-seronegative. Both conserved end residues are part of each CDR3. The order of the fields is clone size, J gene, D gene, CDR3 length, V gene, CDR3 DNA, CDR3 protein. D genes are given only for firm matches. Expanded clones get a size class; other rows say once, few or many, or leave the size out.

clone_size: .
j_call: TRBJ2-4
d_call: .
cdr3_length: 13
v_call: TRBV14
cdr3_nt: TGTGCCAGCAGCCGAGGGGGGGGAAACATTCAGTACTTC
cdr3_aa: CASSRGGGNIQYF

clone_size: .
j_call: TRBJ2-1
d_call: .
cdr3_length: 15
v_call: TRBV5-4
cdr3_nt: TGTGCCAGCAGCTTCCAGGATAGCTCCTACAATGAGCAGTTCTTC
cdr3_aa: CASSFQDSSYNEQFF

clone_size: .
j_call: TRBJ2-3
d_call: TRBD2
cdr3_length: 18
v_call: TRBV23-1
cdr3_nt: TGCGCCAGCAGTCAATCTTCGGAGTCTAGCGGGGGGTCAGATACGCAGTATTTT
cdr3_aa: CASSQSSESSGGSDTQYF

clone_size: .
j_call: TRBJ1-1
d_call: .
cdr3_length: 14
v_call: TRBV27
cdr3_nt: TGTGCCAGCAGTTCGCGGACAGCTTACACTGAAGCTTTCTTT
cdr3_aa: CASSSRTAYTEAFF

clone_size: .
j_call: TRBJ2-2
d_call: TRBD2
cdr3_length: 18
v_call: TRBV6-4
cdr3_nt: TGTGCCAGCACCAGTAGCAGATGGCGGGGGGAACTTGTCCGGGAGCTGTTTTTT
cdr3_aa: CASTSSRWRGELVRELFF

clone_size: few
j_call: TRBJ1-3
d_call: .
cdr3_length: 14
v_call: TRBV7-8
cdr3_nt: TGTGCCAGCAGCCAGCGGATCGTTGGAAACACCATATATTTT
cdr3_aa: CASSQRIVGNTIYF

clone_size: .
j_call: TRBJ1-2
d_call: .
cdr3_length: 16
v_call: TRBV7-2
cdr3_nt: TGTGCCAGCAGCTTAGTAGGGACATCAATCAACTATGGCTACACCTTC
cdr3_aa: CASSLVGTSINYGYTF

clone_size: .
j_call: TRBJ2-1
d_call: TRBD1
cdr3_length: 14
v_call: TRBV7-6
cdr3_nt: TGTGCCAGCAGCTCCGAGGACAGGGACGAGGAGCAGTTCTTC
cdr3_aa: CASSSEDRDEEQFF

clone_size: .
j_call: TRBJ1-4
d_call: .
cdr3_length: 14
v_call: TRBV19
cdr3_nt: TGTGCCAGCCGGACCCAGGGAACTAATGAAAAACTGTTTTTT
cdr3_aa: CASRTQGTNEKLFF

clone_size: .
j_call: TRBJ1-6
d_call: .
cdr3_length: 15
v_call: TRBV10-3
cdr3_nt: TGTGCCATCAGGCCGACAATTTCCTATAATTCACCCCTCCACTTT
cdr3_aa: CAIRPTISYNSPLHF

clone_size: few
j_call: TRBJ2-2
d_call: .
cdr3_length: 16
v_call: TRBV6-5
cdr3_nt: TGTGCCAGCAGTTACCGCCCTAGCGCGAACACCGGGGAGCTGTTTTTT
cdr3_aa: CASSYRPSANTGELFF

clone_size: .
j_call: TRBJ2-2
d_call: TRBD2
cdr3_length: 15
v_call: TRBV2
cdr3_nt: TGTGCCAGGAGGACTGGACTAGCGGGTTTCGGGGAGCTGTTTTTT
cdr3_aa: CARRTGLAGFGELFF

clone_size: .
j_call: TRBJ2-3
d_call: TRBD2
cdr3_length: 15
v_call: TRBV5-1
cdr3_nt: TGCGCCAGCAGCCAGGGACTAGCAAACACAGATACGCAGTATTTT
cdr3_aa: CASSQGLANTDTQYF

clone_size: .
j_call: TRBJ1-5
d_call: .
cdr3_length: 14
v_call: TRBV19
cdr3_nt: TGTGCCATTTCCACCGCTAATAGCAATCAGCCCCAGCATTTT
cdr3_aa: CAISTANSNQPQHF

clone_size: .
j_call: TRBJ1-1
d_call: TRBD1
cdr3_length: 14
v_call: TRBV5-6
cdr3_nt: TGTGCCAGCAGCTTGGTGGCAGGGGGTACTGAAGCTTTCTTT
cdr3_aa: CASSLVAGGTEAFF

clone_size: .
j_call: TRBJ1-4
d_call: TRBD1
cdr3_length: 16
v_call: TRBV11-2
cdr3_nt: TGTGCCAGCAGCTTAGATCGGGGGACAGGCAATGAAAAACTGTTTTTT
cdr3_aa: CASSLDRGTGNEKLFF

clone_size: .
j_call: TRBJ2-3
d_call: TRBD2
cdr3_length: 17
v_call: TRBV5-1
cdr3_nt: TGCGCCAGCAGTTTCTCGAGAACTAGCGGGGTCACAGATACGCAGTATTTT
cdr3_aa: CASSFSRTSGVTDTQYF

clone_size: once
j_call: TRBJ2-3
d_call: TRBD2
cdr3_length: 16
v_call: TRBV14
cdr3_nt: TGTGCCAGCAGCCAATGGACTAGCGGGGGAACAGATACGCAGTATTTT
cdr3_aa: CASSQWTSGGTDTQYF

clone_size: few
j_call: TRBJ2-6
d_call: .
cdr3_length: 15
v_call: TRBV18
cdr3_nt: TGTGCCAGCTCATCCCTCAGGGGAAAGGCCAACGTCCTGACTTTC
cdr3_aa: CASSSLRGKANVLTF

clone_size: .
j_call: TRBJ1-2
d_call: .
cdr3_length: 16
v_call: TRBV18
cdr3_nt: TGTGCCAGCTCACCACCCGACAGCGACCTTAACTATGGCTACACCTTC
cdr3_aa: CASSPPDSDLNYGYTF

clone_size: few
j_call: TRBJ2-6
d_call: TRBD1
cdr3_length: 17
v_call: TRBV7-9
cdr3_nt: TGTGCCAGCAGCTCCCGCCAGGGGGCTATTGGGGCCAACGTCCTGACTTTC
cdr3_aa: CASSSRQGAIGANVLTF

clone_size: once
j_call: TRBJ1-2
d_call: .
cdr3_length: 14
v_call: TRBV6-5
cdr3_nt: TGTGCCAGCAGTTTCAAGTCAGGCTTCTATGGCTACACCTTC
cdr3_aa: CASSFKSGFYGYTF

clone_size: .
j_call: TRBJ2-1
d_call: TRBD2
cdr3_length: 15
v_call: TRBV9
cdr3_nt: TGTGCCAGCAGCTCAGGCGCGGGGGGGCGCAATGAGCAGTTCTTC
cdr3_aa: CASSSGAGGRNEQFF

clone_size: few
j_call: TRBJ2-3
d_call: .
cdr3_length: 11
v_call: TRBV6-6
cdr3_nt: TGTGCCAGCTCGCGGGGAGATACGCAGTATTTT
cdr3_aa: CASSRGDTQYF

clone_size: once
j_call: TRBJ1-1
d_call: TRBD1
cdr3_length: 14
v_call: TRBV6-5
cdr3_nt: TGTGCCAGCAGTTACTCCCGGGACAGCCTTGAAGCTTTCTTT
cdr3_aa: CASSYSRDSLEAFF

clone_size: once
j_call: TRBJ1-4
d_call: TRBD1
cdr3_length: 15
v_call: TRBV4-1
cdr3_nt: TGCGCCAGCAGCCTTCGACAGGGGAGAAATGAAAAACTGTTTTTT
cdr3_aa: CASSLRQGRNEKLFF

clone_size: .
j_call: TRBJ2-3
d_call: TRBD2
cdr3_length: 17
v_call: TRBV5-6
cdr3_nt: TGTGCCAGCAGCCTTACAGGACTAGCGGGGGGCACAGATACGCAGTATTTT
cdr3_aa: CASSLTGLAGGTDTQYF

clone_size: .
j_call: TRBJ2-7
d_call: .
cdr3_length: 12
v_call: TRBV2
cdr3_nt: TGTGCCAGCAAGGAGACAGCATACGAGCAGTACTTC
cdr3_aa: CASKETAYEQYF

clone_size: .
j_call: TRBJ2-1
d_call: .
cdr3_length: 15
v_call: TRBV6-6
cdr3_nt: TGTGCCAGCAGTTACTCTGGGCCTGGCTACAATGAGCAGTTCTTC
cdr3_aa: CASSYSGPGYNEQFF

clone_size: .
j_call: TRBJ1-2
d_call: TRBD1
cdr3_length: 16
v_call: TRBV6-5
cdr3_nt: TGTGCCAGCAGTTTTATTACAACCGGGACAGCATATGGCTACACCTTC
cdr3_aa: CASSFITTGTAYGYTF

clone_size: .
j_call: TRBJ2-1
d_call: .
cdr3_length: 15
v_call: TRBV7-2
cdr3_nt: TGTGCCAGCAGCCCCCAGGGCCTCCGGAGCAATGAGCAGTTCTTC
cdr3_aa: CASSPQGLRSNEQFF

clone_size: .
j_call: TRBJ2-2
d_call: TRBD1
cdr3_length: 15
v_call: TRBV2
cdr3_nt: TGTGCCAGCAGTGAGACAGGGTCCAACACCGGGGAGCTGTTTTTT
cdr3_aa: CASSETGSNTGELFF

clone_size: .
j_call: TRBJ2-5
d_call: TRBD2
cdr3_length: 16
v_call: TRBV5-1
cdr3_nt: TGCGCCAGCAGCCCTGGTAGTAGCGGGGGGGAAGAGACCCAGTACTTC
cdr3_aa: CASSPGSSGGEETQYF

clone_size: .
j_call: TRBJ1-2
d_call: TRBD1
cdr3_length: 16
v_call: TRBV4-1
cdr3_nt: TGCGCCAGCAGCCAAGACATAGGGGACAGTCTGCGTGGCTACACCTTC
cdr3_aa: CASSQDIGDSLRGYTF

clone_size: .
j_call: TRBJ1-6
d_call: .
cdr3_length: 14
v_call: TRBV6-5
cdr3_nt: TGTGCCAGCAGCCCCAGGGCGTCGGATTCACCCCTCCACTTT
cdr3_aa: CASSPRASDSPLHF

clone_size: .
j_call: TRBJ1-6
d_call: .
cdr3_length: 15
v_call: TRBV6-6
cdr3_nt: TGTGCCAGCGGACCCTCACAGGGAAGGAATTCACCCCTCCACTTT
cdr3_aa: CASGPSQGRNSPLHF

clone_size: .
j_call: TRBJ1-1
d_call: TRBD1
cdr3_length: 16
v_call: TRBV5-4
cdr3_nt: TGTGCCAGCAGCTTGCCCACGACAGGGGTGAAAACTGAAGCTTTCTTT
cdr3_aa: CASSLPTTGVKTEAFF

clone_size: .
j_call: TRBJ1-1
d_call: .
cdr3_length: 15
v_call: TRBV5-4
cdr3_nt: TGTGCCAGCAGCCCCCGGTTCGGAGAGGACACTGAAGCTTTCTTT
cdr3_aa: CASSPRFGEDTEAFF

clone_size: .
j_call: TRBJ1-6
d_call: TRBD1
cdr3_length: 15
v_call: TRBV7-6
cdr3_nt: TGTGCCAGCAGCGGCTCGGGGACAGGGAAATCACCCCTCCACTTT
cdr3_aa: CASSGSGTGKSPLHF

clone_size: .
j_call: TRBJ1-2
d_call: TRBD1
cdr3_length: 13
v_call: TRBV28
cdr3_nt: TGTGCCAGCGGCCGGGACAGGGTGTTAGGCTACACCTTC
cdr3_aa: CASGRDRVLGYTF

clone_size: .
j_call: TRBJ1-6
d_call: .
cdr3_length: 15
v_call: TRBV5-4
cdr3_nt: TGTGCCAGCAGCTTGGGCCAGGATTATAATTCACCCCTCCACTTT
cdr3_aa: CASSLGQDYNSPLHF

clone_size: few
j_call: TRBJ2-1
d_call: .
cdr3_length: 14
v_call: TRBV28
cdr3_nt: TGTGCCAGCAGTACGGGGATAAACTACAATGAGCAGTTCTTC
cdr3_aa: CASSTGINYNEQFF

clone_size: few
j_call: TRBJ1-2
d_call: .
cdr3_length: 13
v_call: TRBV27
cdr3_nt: TGTGCCAGCAGTTCTCGGGCTAACTATGGCTACACCTTC
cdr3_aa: CASSSRANYGYTF

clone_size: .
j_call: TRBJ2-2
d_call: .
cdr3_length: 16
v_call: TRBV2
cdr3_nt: TGTGCCAGCAGTGAATTGGGGCAGACGAACACCGGGGAGCTGTTTTTT
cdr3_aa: CASSELGQTNTGELFF

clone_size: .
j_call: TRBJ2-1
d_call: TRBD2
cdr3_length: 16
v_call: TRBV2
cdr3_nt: TGTGCCAGCAGTGACCGGACTAGCGGGGGAGGCAATGAGCAGTTCTTC
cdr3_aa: CASSDRTSGGGNEQFF

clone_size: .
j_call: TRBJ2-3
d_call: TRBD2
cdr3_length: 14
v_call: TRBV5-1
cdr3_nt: TGCGCCAGCAGCTTGGGACTAGCGACAGATACGCAGTATTTT
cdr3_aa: CASSLGLATDTQYF

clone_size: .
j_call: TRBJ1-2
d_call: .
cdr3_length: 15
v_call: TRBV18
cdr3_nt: TGTGCCAGCTCACCACGGAACGAGGGGGACTATGGCTACACCTTC
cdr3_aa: CASSPRNEGDYGYTF

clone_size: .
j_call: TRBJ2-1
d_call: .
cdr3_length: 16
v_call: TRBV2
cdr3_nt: TGTGCCAGCAGCGTTACAGGTACTACAATCGGAATAAGGCAGTTCTTC
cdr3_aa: CASSVTGTTIGIRQFF